A single sample is the source of the 24 T cell receptor beta chains below, sequenced in a study of response to subunit inactivated influenza vaccine. One entry per CDR3 protein results from TCRdb running MiXCR on the RT-PCR reads. Among some 850,000 distinct CDR3 sequences listed, about 18% were seen once. Material: PBMCs from blood, obtained more than 4 days after vaccination. These receptor sequences come from a man between 45 and 60 years old who received an inactivated influenza vaccine.

The chain is built from TRBV10-3 and TRBJ1-1; maybe TRBD1 (5 bases). The CDR3 has 12 residues. V was cut by 2 bases and J by 4 bases, with 5 bases left in between. Germline CDR1 reads ENHRY; CDR2 reads SYGVKD. This CDR3 is CAISEGATEAFF. In DNA form, the CDR3 reads TGTGCCATCAGTGAGGGGGCCACTGAAGCTTTCTTT.

In its sample, this clonotype was seen a few times. V gene TRBV10-3 combines with J gene TRBJ2-6; D perhaps matches TRBD1 (5 bases). Germline CDR1 is ENHRY and CDR2 is SYGVKD. The CDR3 totals 16 residues. The germline V and J ends were trimmed by 2 bases and 0 bases, with 8 bases remaining between them. The CDR3 reads CAISEMQGSGANVLTF. CDR3 nucleotide sequence: TGTGCCATCAGTGAGATGCAGGGCTCTGGGGCCAACGTCCTGACTTTC.

The CDR3 DNA reads as TGTGCCAGCAGTTACTCGGTCCCAGGCAATTACGAGCAGTACTTC. Translated, it gives CASSYSVPGNYEQYF. J is TRBJ2-7 and V is TRBV6-5; D gene uncertain. CDR1 and CDR2 (germline): MNHEY, SVGAGI. V lost 0 bases, J lost 4 bases, and 13 bases lay in between. The CDR3 has 15 residues.

This clonotype appeared a few times. V and J are TRBV7-2 and TRBJ1-1; 8 bases line up with TRBD1. The V segment lost 8 bases and the J segment 1 base; nucleotides outside the gene matches: 9. In germline, CDR1 is SGHTA, CDR2 FQGNSA. This CDR3 comprises 15 residues. The CDR3 DNA is TGTGCCAGCCGGAGGACAGGGTTAGGGAACACTGAAGCTTTCTTT. Encoded protein: CASRRTGLGNTEAFF.

This clonotype was seen a handful of times. The chain uses TRBV19 and TRBJ2-3; D is unclear. The germline V and J ends were trimmed by 10 bases and 0 bases, with 14 bases remaining between them. This CDR3 is 14 amino acids long. Looked up from germline, CDR1 is LNHDA and CDR2 is SQIVND (reference sequence). The CDR3 DNA follows: TGTGCCACCGGAACAATGGGTAGCACAGATACGCAGTATTTT. It codes for CATGTMGSTDTQYF.

The sample holds many counts of this clonotype. V and J are TRBV10-3 and TRBJ2-7; 9 bases map to TRBD2. Germline V gene data show CDR1 as ENHRY and CDR2 as SYGVKD. The CDR3 length is 13 residues. Germline trimming cut 8 bases from V and 3 bases from J; bases unmatched to any gene: 5. CDR3 DNA sequence: TGTGCCATCGCGAGCGGGGGGTTCTACGAGCAGTACTTC. It codes for CAIASGGFYEQYF.

The V call is TRBV28, the J call TRBJ2-6, with 7 positions matching TRBD2. Per the germline V gene, CDR1 is MDHEN and CDR2 is SYDVKM. Trimming at V came to 4 bases and at J to 4 bases, leaving 4 bases not matched to a gene. The CDR3 runs to 15 residues. The CDR3 coding sequence is TGTGCCAGCAGTTCCTTGCGGGGGGGGGCCAACGTCCTGACTTTC. Residues: CASSSLRGGANVLTF.

The sample holds many counts of this clonotype. CDR3 bases: TGTGCCAGCAGTCTCGCGGACAGGGGCACAGATACGCAGTATTTT. Protein sequence: CASSLADRGTDTQYF. The V call is TRBV12-3 or TRBV12-4, the J call TRBJ2-3; 8 bases line up with TRBD1. Trimming cost V 5 bases and J 1 base; bases outside gene matches: 5. The CDR3 extends over 15 amino acids.

V is TRBV9 and J is TRBJ2-2; D call uncertain. Germline CDR1 is SGDLS and CDR2 is YYNGEE. V was shortened by 1 base and J by 7 bases, with 8 bases between the two germline ends. The CDR3 length is 13 residues. CDR3 nucleotides: TGTGCCAGCAGCGTACAGGCTTTCGGGGAGCTGTTTTTT. It translates to CASSVQAFGELFF.

The sample holds a few counts of this clonotype. The chain links TRBV7-9 to TRBJ2-3; D might be TRBD2 (5 bases). There are 14 residues in the CDR3. Germline loops: CDR1 SEHNR, CDR2 FQNEAQ (reference sequence). V lost 4 bases, J lost 6 bases, and 14 bases lay in between. This chain's CDR3 is CASSSRVARDTQYF. The CDR3 DNA is TGTGCCAGCAGCTCTCGGGTAGCGAGGGATACGCAGTATTTT.

The CDR3: CAISEGGFETQYF. The CDR3 coding sequence is TGTGCCATCAGTGAAGGAGGGTTCGAGACCCAGTACTTC. This chain uses TRBV10-3 with TRBJ2-5; D is perhaps TRBD2 (6 bases). This CDR3 has 13 amino acids. The germline CDR1 and CDR2 sequences are ENHRY and SYGVKD. Deletions cut 3 bases from V and 5 bases from J, with 10 bases between.

The genes are TRBV10-3 and TRBJ2-7; either TRBD1 or TRBD2 may fit D (5 bases each). CDR3 length: 14 residues. Trimming took 11 bases from V and 3 from J, leaving 20 bases between them. Looked up from germline, CDR1 is ENHRY and CDR2 is SYGVKD. CDR3 coding DNA: TGTGCCGCATCGGGCCAGGGACCTTTCTACGAGCAGTACTTC. Translating it yields CAASGQGPFYEQYF.

The chain recombines TRBV7-9 with TRBJ2-7; D is possibly TRBD2 (6 bases). CDR1 is SEHNR, CDR2 FQNEAQ, per germline (reference sequence). V dropped 4 bases and J dropped 4 bases, with 11 bases sitting between them. CDR3 length equals 13 residues. The CDR3 protein is CASSSGVLYEQYF. As DNA, the CDR3 is TGTGCCAGCAGCTCGGGAGTATTGTACGAGCAGTACTTC.

This chain uses TRBV28 with TRBJ2-1; TRBD2 matches at 11 bases. With V trimmed by 5 bases and J by 4 bases, 7 bases remained unmatched. CDR3 length equals 16 residues. Germline V gene lookup returns CDR1 MDHEN and CDR2 SYDVKM. The CDR3 DNA reads as TGTGCCAGCAGTCCCCTCGGACTAGCGGGTTACAATGAGCAGTTCTTC. Protein: CASSPLGLAGYNEQFF.

The V gene is TRBV28, the J gene TRBJ1-3; D might be TRBD1 (6 bases). CDR3 length: 16 amino acids. Trimming took off 6 bases at V and 0 bases at J, with 15 bases between the two ends. CDR1 and CDR2 from the germline V gene are MDHEN and SYDVKM. The CDR3 here is CASSPPGQNSGNTIYF. CDR3 in DNA: TGTGCCAGCAGCCCGCCAGGACAGAACTCTGGAAACACCATATATTTT.

This clonotype was detected only a few times. The J gene is TRBJ2-5, the V gene TRBV7-6, with TRBD1 identical over 7 bases. Trimming took 1 base from V and 2 from J; bases not matched to a gene: 4. Germline CDR1 is SGHVS and CDR2 is FNYEAQ. CDR3 length equals 15 residues. The CDR3 protein is CASSLEDRFQETQYF. CDR3 DNA sequence: TGTGCCAGCAGCTTAGAGGACAGGTTTCAAGAGACCCAGTACTTC.

This clonotype occurred many times. The chain recombines TRBV7-2 with TRBJ2-3; 11 bases map to TRBD1. This CDR3 is built from 18 residues. V shed 1 base and J 5 bases; nucleotides not matched to a gene: 11. The germline V gene has CDR1 SGHTA and CDR2 FQGNSA. The CDR3 DNA reads as TGTGCCAGCAGCTTAGTGCCGGTAGGACAGGGGGCGAAAGATACGCAGTATTTT. Translated: CASSLVPVGQGAKDTQYF.

V gene TRBV20-1 combines with J gene TRBJ2-1; 10 positions match TRBD2. Germline assignment: CDR1 DFQATT and CDR2 SNEGSKA (reference sequence). V shed 3 bases, J shed 3 bases, and the junction held 8 bases outside the gene matches. The length of the CDR3 is 16 residues. The CDR3 coding sequence is TGCAGTGCTAGGAGGGAGCGGGAGGGCGGCTACAATGAGCAGTTCTTC. This translates into CSARREREGGYNEQFF.

The genes are TRBV30 and TRBJ2-1; 7 bases map to TRBD2. Germline CDR1 GTSNPN, CDR2 SVGIG (reference sequence). The V gene end was trimmed by 3 bases and the J gene end by 12 bases; junction bases not matched to a gene: 5. This CDR3 spans 11 amino acids. CDR3 amino acids: CAWSAGASQFF. The DNA for the CDR3 is TGTGCCTGGAGCGCGGGAGCATCGCAGTTCTTC.

This clonotype showed up just a few times. V is TRBV12-5 and J is TRBJ1-5; a possible D gene is TRBD1 (6 bases). V was cut by 4 bases and J by 2 bases, with 18 bases left in between. Germline values: CDR1 LGHNT, CDR2 FRNRAP. The CDR3 length is 17 residues. CDR3 sequence (DNA): TGTGCTAGTGGTTGGGGGGGGGCAGCGACTGGCAATCAGCCCCAGCATTTT. It specifies CASGWGGAATGNQPQHF.

This clonotype appeared a few times. The chain combines TRBV25-1 with TRBJ1-1, with D possibly being TRBD1 (5 bases). The ends were cut back, 5 bases at V and 8 bases at J, with 12 bases in the middle. Per the germline V gene, CDR1 is MGHDK and CDR2 is SYGVNS. CDR3 length: 12 amino acids. The CDR3 bases are TGTGCCAGCAGTCGGGCAGGGCCAGAAGCTTTCTTT. It encodes CASSRAGPEAFF. Full variable domain (remainder filled in from reference TRBV25-1 and TRBJ1-1): EADIYQTPRYLVIGTGKKITLECSQTMGHDKMYWYQQDPGMELHLIHYSYGVNSTEKGDLSSESTVSRIRTEHFPLTLESARPSHTSQYLCASSRAGPEAFFGQGTRLTVV.

The chain is built from TRBV5-1 and TRBJ2-3; 10 bases fit TRBD1. J gave up 4 bases and V 2 bases, and 7 bases lay outside the gene matches. The CDR3 is 16 amino acids. CDR1 and CDR2 from the germline V gene are SGHRS and YFSETQ. This CDR3 is CASSFGQGVKSDTQYF. DNA for the CDR3: TGCGCCAGCAGCTTCGGACAGGGGGTGAAATCAGATACGCAGTATTTT.

CDR3 nucleotides: TGCAGTGCTACGGTGGGGACAGGGGTCTCTCAGCCCCAGCATTTT. It is translated as CSATVGTGVSQPQHF. V is TRBV20-1 and J is TRBJ1-5, with 10 bases aligning to TRBD1. This CDR3 is built from 15 residues. Germline values: CDR1 DFQATT, CDR2 SNEGSKA (reference sequence). The ends lost 4 bases at V and 6 bases at J; junction bases unmatched: 9.

The chain is built from TRBV12-3 or TRBV12-4 and TRBJ2-3; D gene ambiguous. The CDR3 totals 16 residues. V gave up 1 base and J gave up 5 bases, with 16 bases separating them. The DNA for the CDR3 is TGTGCCAGCAGTTTAGTCTCGGTGCTCTTGGAAGATACGCAGTATTTT. It encodes CASSLVSVLLEDTQYF.